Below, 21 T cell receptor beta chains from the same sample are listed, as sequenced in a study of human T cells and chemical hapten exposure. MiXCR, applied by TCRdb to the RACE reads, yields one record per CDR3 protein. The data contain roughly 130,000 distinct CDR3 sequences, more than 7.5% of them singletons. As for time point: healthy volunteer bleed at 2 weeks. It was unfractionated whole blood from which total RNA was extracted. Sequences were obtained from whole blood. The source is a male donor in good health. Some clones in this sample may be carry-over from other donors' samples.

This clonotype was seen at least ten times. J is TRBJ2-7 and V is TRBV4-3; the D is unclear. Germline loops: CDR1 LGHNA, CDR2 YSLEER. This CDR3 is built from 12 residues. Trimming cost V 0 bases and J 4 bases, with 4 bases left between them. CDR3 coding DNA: TGCGCCAGCAGCCAAGACGGATACGAGCAGTACTTC. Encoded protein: CASSQDGYEQYF.

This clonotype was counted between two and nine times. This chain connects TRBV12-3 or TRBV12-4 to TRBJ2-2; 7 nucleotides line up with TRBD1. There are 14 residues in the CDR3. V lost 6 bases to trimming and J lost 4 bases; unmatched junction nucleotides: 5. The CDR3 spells CASSQGTATGELFF. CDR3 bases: TGTGCCAGCAGCCAAGGGACAGCCACCGGGGAGCTGTTTTTT.

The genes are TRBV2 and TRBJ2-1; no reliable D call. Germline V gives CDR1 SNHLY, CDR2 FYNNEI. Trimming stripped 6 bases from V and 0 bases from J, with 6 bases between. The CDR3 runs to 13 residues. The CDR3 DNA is TGTGCCAGCAGGAGGAGCTCCTACAATGAGCAGTTCTTC. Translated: CASRRSSYNEQFF. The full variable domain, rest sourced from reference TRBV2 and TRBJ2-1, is EPEVTQTPSHQVTQMGQEVILRCVPISNHLYFYWYRQILGQKVEFLVSFYNNEISEKSEIFDDQFSVERPDGSNFTLKIRSTKLEDSAMYFCASRRSSYNEQFFGPGTRLTVL.

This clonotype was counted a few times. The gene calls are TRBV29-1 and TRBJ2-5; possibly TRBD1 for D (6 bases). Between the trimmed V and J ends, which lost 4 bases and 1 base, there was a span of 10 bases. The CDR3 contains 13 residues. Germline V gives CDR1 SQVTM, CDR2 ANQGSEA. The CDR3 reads CSVADSFQETQYF. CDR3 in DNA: TGCAGCGTTGCGGACAGCTTCCAAGAGACCCAGTACTTC.

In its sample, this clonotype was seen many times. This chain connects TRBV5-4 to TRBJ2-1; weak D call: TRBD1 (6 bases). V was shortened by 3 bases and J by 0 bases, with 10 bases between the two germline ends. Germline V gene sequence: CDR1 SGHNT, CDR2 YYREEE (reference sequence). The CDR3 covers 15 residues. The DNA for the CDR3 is TGTGCCAGCAGCTCCCAGGGGAGCTCCTACAATGAGCAGTTCTTC. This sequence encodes CASSSQGSSYNEQFF.

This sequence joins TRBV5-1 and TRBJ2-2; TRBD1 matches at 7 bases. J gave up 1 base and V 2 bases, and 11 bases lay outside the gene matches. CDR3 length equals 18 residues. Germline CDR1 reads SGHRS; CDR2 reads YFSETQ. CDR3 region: CASSFDWPGGVNTGELFF. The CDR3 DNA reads TGCGCCAGCAGCTTTGATTGGCCAGGGGGTGTGAACACCGGGGAGCTGTTTTTT.

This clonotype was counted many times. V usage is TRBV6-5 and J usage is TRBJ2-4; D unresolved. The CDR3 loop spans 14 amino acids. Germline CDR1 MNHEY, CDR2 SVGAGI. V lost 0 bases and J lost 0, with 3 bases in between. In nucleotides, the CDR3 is TGTGCCAGCAGTTACTCTATAGCCAAAAACATTCAGTACTTC. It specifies CASSYSIAKNIQYF.

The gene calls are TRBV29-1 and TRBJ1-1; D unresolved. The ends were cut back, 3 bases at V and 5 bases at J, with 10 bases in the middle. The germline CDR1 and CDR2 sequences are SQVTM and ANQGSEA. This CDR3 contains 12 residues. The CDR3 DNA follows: TGCAGCGTTGAGATACAGAAGACTGAAGCTTTCTTT. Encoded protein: CSVEIQKTEAFF.

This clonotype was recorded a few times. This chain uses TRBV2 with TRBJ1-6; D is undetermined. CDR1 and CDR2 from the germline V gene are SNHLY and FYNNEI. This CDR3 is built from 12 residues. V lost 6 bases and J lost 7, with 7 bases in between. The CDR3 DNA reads TGTGCCAGCAGAAGAGAAAATTCACCCCTCCACTTT. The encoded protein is CASRRENSPLHF.

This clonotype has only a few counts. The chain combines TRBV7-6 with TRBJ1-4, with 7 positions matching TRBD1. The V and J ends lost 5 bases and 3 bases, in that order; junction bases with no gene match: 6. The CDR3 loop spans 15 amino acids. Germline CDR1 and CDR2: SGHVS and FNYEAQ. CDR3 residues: CASSARTGSNEKLFF. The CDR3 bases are TGTGCCAGCAGCGCCCGGACAGGTTCTAATGAAAAACTGTTTTTT.

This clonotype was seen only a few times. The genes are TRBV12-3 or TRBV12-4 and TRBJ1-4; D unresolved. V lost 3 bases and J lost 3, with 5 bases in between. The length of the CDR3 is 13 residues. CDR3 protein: CASSFWANEKLFF. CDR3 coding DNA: TGTGCCAGCAGTTTTTGGGCTAATGAAAAACTGTTTTTT.

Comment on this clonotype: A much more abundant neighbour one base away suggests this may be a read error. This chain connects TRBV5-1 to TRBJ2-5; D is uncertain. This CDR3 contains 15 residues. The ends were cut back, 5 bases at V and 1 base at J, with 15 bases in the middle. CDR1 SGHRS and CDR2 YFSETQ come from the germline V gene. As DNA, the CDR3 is TGCGCCAGCAGGCGATTAAACGTACGCCAAGAGACCCAGTACTTC. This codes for CASRRLNVRQETQYF.

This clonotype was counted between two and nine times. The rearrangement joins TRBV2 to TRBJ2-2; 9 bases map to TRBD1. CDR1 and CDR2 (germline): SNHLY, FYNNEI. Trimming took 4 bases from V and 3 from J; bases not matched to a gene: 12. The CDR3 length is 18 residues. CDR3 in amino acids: CASSGFWTGAKDTGELFF. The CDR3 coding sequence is TGTGCCAGCAGTGGATTTTGGACAGGGGCTAAGGACACCGGGGAGCTGTTTTTT.

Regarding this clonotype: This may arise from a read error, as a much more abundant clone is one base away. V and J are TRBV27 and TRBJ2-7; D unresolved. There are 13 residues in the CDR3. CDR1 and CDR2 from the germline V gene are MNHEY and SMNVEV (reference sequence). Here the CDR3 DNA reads TGTGCCAGCAGCCCGCTGAGCTCCTCCGAGCAGTACTTC. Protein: CASSPLSSSEQYF.

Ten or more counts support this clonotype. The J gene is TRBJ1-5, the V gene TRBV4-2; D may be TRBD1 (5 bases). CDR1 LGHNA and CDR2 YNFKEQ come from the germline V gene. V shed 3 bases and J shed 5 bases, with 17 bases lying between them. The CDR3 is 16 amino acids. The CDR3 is CASSHLEMGDHQPQHF. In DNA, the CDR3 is TGTGCCAGCAGCCATCTTGAAATGGGGGACCATCAGCCCCAGCATTTT.

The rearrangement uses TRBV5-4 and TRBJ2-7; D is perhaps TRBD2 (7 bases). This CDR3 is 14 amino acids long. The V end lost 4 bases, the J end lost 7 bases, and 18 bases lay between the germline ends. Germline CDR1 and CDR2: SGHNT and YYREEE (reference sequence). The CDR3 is CASSPPGGLGEQYF. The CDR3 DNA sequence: TGTGCCAGCAGCCCCCCGGGGGGCTTGGGGGAGCAGTACTTC.

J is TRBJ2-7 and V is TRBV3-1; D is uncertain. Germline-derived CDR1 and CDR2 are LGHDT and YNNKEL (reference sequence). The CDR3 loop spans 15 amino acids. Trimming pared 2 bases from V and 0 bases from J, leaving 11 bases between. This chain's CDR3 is CASSQPGKTSYEQYF. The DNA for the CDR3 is TGTGCCAGCAGCCAACCAGGAAAAACCTCCTACGAGCAGTACTTC.

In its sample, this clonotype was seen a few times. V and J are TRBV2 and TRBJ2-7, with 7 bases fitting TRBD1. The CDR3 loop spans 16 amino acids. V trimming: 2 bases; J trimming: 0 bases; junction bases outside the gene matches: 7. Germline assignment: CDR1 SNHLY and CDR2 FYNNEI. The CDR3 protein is CASSEPPQGISYEQYF. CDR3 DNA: TGTGCCAGCAGTGAACCCCCACAGGGGATCTCCTACGAGCAGTACTTC.

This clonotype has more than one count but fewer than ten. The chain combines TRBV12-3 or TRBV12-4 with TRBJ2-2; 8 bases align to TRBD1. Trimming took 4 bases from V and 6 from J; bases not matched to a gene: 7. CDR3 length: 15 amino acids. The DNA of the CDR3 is TGTGCCAGCAGTTGGTCAGGGGGCTCCTCCGGGGAGCTGTTTTTT. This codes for CASSWSGGSSGELFF.

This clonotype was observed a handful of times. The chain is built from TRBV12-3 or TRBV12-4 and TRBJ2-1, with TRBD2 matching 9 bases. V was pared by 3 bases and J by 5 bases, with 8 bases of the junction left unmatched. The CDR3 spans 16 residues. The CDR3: CASSFLLAGSHNEQFF. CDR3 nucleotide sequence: TGTGCCAGCAGTTTCCTCCTAGCGGGATCGCACAATGAGCAGTTCTTC.

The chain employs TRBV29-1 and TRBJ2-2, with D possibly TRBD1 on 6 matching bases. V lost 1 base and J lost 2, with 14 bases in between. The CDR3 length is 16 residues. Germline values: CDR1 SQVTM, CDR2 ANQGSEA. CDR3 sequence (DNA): TGCAGCGTTGAAGTGGGTGGGGGCATAAACACCGGGGAGCTGTTTTTT. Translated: CSVEVGGGINTGELFF.